Each of the 30 T cell receptor beta chains below was sequenced from the same sample in a study of blood T cell repertoires in COVID-19. Produced via immunoSEQ multiplex PCR; TCRdb's table is partial and in-frame only. The data show about 170,000 clones, with approximately 81% seen just once and more than 12% held by the top ten. The sample taken for sequencing was peripheral blood. All receptors derive from an older woman with COVID-19, enrolled during active disease.

The sample holds a few counts of this clone. J is TRBJ2-5 and V is TRBV12-3 or TRBV12-4, with D possibly TRBD1 on 6 matching bases. The CDR3 contains 13 residues. The germline V and J ends were trimmed by 5 bases and 4 bases, with 11 bases remaining between them. The DNA of the CDR3 is TGTGCCAGCAGTCCCACAGGGCTAGAGACCCAGTACTTC. It is translated as CASSPTGLETQYF.

The rearrangement links TRBV11-2 to TRBJ2-3; 7 bases map to TRBD2. Looked up from germline, CDR1 is SGHAT and CDR2 is FQNNGV. The CDR3 sequence is 13 residues long. Losses at the gene ends were 10 bases for V and 1 base for J; bases not matched to a gene: 5. CDR3 coding DNA: TGTGCCACCCGGGGAGGGGGCACAGATACGCAGTATTTT. This codes for CATRGGGTDTQYF.

This chain joins TRBV10-3 and TRBJ1-5; D gene uncertain. The CDR3 loop spans 15 amino acids. V lost 3 bases to trimming and J lost 1 base, with 10 bases between them. Germline values: CDR1 ENHRY, CDR2 SYGVKD. CDR3 nucleotide sequence: TGTGCCATCAGTGAAGGATTCGGGAGCAATCAGCCCCAGCATTTT. Translated, it gives CAISEGFGSNQPQHF.

The rearrangement uses TRBV2 and TRBJ2-5, with D possibly matching TRBD2 (6 bases). The V gene's germline CDR1 is SNHLY and CDR2 FYNNEI. The V and J ends lost 7 bases and 2 bases respectively, with 17 bases between them. The CDR3 covers 15 residues. Written as DNA, the CDR3 is TGTGCCAGCACTCTCGGAGGGGCGGTTCAAGAGACCCAGTACTTC. Residues: CASTLGGAVQETQYF. Filled out from reference TRBV2 and TRBJ2-5, the complete variable domain reads EPEVTQTPSHQVTQMGQEVILRCVPISNHLYFYWYRQILGQKVEFLVSFYNNEISEKSEIFDDQFSVERPDGSNFTLKIRSTKLEDSAMYFCASTLGGAVQETQYFGPGTRLLVL.

V usage is TRBV2 and J usage is TRBJ1-5, with D tentatively TRBD1 (6 bases). V lost 4 bases and J 9 bases, leaving 13 bases between the germline ends. From germline, CDR1 is SNHLY and CDR2 FYNNEI. This CDR3 spans 13 amino acids. Here the CDR3 DNA reads TGTGCCAGCAGTGTGGACAGCTCGGGGCCCCAGCATTTT. Its protein product is CASSVDSSGPQHF.

V usage is TRBV13 and J usage is TRBJ2-7, with D possibly TRBD2 on 6 matching bases. Per the germline V gene, CDR1 is PRHDT and CDR2 is FYEKMQ (reference sequence). V lost 5 bases and J lost 2, with 13 bases in between. This CDR3 is built from 14 residues. In DNA, the CDR3 is TGTGCCAGCAGCACTAGGGACTCCGCCTACGAGCAGTACTTC. This sequence encodes CASSTRDSAYEQYF. The full variable domain, in which reference TRBV13 and TRBJ2-7 provide the parts outside the CDR3, is AAGVIQSPRHLIKEKRETATLKCYPIPRHDTVYWYQQGPGQDPQFLISFYEKMQSDKGSIPDRFSAQQFSDYHSELNMSSLELGDSALYFCASSTRDSAYEQYFGPGTRLTVT.

The chain carries TRBV6-5 and TRBJ2-1, with 10 bases identical to TRBD2. The CDR3 has 15 residues. J gave up 2 bases and V 6 bases, and 4 bases lay outside the gene matches. Germline values: CDR1 MNHEY, CDR2 SVGAGI. This CDR3 reads CASSASGRAYNEQFF. The CDR3 DNA reads TGTGCCAGCAGCGCCAGCGGGAGGGCCTACAATGAGCAGTTCTTC.

The chain uses TRBV28 and TRBJ1-5; 8 nucleotides agree with TRBD1. Germline V gives CDR1 MDHEN, CDR2 SYDVKM. This CDR3 region has 13 residues. Germline trimming cut 3 bases from V and 5 bases from J; bases unmatched to any gene: 0. CDR3 residues: CASSFRGHQPQHF. DNA for the CDR3: TGTGCCAGCAGTTTCAGGGGGCATCAGCCCCAGCATTTT.

The V gene is TRBV28, the J gene TRBJ2-7; 9 nucleotides agree with TRBD1. This CDR3 has 15 residues. The J segment lost 8 bases and the V segment lost 4 bases, leaving 12 bases of the junction unmatched. Germline V gene data show CDR1 as MDHEN and CDR2 as SYDVKM. The CDR3 region is CASSSSDTGGAKQYV. The DNA for the CDR3 is TGTGCCAGCAGTTCCTCAGATACAGGGGGCGCAAAGCAGTACGTC.

The chain links TRBV6-5 to TRBJ1-2, with D possibly matching TRBD1 (5 bases). CDR3 length: 13 residues. From germline, CDR1 is MNHEY and CDR2 SVGAGI. Deletions cut 1 base from V and 6 bases from J, with 9 bases between. DNA for the CDR3: TGTGCCAGCAGTTACTTCGGGGGTAATGGCTACACCTTC. This encodes CASSYFGGNGYTF.

The chain links TRBV5-1 to TRBJ2-1; TRBD2 agrees at 9 bases. The CDR3 is made up of 13 amino acids. The germline gives CDR1 SGHRS, CDR2 YFSETQ. Trimming cost V 4 bases and J 4 bases; bases outside gene matches: 0. CDR3 DNA: TGCGCCAGCAGCACTAGCGGGTACAATGAGCAGTTCTTC. Residues: CASSTSGYNEQFF.

This clone was detected ten times or more. The genes are TRBV9 and TRBJ2-3, with a weak D call TRBD2 (6 bases). Trimming took off 0 bases at V and 6 bases at J, with 17 bases between the two ends. Germline CDR1 SGDLS, CDR2 YYNGEE. The CDR3 is made up of 16 amino acids. CDR3 sequence reads: CASSVGWDSKTDTQYF. Written as DNA, the CDR3 is TGTGCCAGCAGCGTAGGGTGGGACTCTAAGACGGATACGCAGTATTTT.

The chain is built from TRBV28 and TRBJ1-2; 8 bases match TRBD1. The ends lost 4 bases at V and 7 bases at J; junction bases unmatched: 8. CDR3 length: 14 amino acids. CDR1 is MDHEN and CDR2 is SYDVKM in the germline V gene. DNA of the CDR3: TGTGCCAGCAGTTCCCACCAGGGGGCGGGTGGCTACACCTTC. Translation gives CASSSHQGAGGYTF.

The chain couples TRBV5-6 to TRBJ2-1; 7 nucleotides line up with TRBD2. CDR1 SGHDT and CDR2 YYEEEE come from the germline V gene. V shed 3 bases and J 2 bases; nucleotides not matched to a gene: 8. The CDR3 length is 16 residues. CDR3 sequence (DNA): TGTGCCAGCAGCTGGAGGGTTAGCGGGCCCTACAATGAGCAGTTCTTC. Translation: CASSWRVSGPYNEQFF.

The chain couples TRBV10-2 to TRBJ2-7; no definite D call. The germline gives CDR1 WSHSY, CDR2 SAAADI. The CDR3 is made up of 11 amino acids. Trimming pared 7 bases from V and 1 base from J, leaving 5 bases between. The CDR3 region is CASTLSYEQYF. CDR3 in DNA: TGCGCCAGCACTCTATCCTACGAGCAGTACTTC.

Note on this clone: An end of the junction differs from the germline gene, which may be a read error. V is TRBV9 and J is TRBJ1-2, with TRBD1 matching 7 bases. The CDR3 length is 13 residues. Germline V gene sequence: CDR1 SGDLS, CDR2 YYNGEE. CDR3 protein: CASSVEGTVLPYF. CDR3 nucleotides: TGTGCCAGCAGCGTAGAAGGGACAGTCTTACCTTACTTC.

This chain links TRBV4-1 with TRBJ2-3; D call uncertain. The germline V gene encodes CDR1 MGHRA and CDR2 YSYEKL. The CDR3 runs 13 residues. V was cut by 3 bases and J by 10 bases, with 14 bases left in between. For the CDR3, the DNA is TGCGCCAGCAGCCACATCTCCGGAGACGCGCAGTATTTT. Its protein is CASSHISGDAQYF.

The chain has TRBV30 and TRBJ2-5; 11 bases agree with TRBD2. This CDR3 has 15 residues. After removal of 3 bases from V and 5 bases from J, the junction contained 8 bases not matched to a gene. Germline V lookup: CDR1 GTSNPN, CDR2 SVGIG (reference sequence). DNA of the CDR3: TGTGCCTGGAGAGGTAGCGGGAGGGCCTGGGAGACCCAGTACTTC. Amino acids: CAWRGSGRAWETQYF.

The rearrangement links TRBV14 to TRBJ2-5; 10 positions agree with TRBD2. The CDR3 covers 16 residues. The germline CDR1 and CDR2 sequences are SGHDN and FVKESK. The V segment lost 6 bases and the J segment 1 base; nucleotides outside the gene matches: 8. The CDR3 DNA reads TGTGCCAGCAGACCGGATAGCGGGAGGTTCCAAGAGACCCAGTACTTC. It translates to CASRPDSGRFQETQYF.

The chain uses TRBV19 and TRBJ2-1; 7 bases fit TRBD2. Per the germline V gene, CDR1 is LNHDA and CDR2 is SQIVND (reference sequence). After removal of 5 bases from V and 8 bases from J, the junction contained 15 bases not matched to a gene. The CDR3 consists of 16 residues. Here the CDR3 reads CASSQGGSRSTDEQFF. The CDR3 nucleotides are TGTGCCAGTAGTCAGGGCGGGAGCCGAAGCACGGATGAGCAGTTCTTC.

In DNA, the CDR3 is TGTGCCACCAGTGATTCGCTAGGGAGGGATGGCTACACCTTC. As protein: CATSDSLGRDGYTF. The chain links TRBV24-1 to TRBJ1-2; no definite D call. This CDR3 region has 14 residues. CDR1 is KGHDR and CDR2 is SFDVKD in the germline V gene. V shed 2 bases and J shed 6 bases, with 12 bases lying between them.

The chain couples TRBV15 to TRBJ2-5; possible D gene TRBD2, 7 bases. Trimming stripped 1 base from V and 5 bases from J, with 20 bases between. This CDR3 region has 17 residues. Germline V gene data show CDR1 as LNHNV and CDR2 as YYDKDF (reference sequence). CDR3 sequence reads: CATSRGLGGALTETQYF. The CDR3 DNA follows: TGTGCCACCAGCAGAGGACTAGGGGGGGCCTTAACGGAGACCCAGTACTTC.

The sample holds a few counts of this clone. This chain uses TRBV28 with TRBJ2-7; D possibly corresponds to TRBD1 (5 bases). The V end lost 1 base, the J end lost 2 bases, and 12 bases lay between the germline ends. The CDR3 spans 15 residues. CDR1 MDHEN and CDR2 SYDVKM come from the germline V gene. This CDR3 is CASSLYDSRTYEQYF. The CDR3 coding sequence is TGTGCCAGCAGTTTATACGACAGTCGAACCTACGAGCAGTACTTC.

The chain couples TRBV7-2 to TRBJ1-6; D unclear. V gave up 5 bases and J gave up 8 bases, with 7 bases separating them. Germline V gene lookup returns CDR1 SGHTA and CDR2 FQGNSA. The CDR3 has 12 residues. CDR3 nucleotides: TGTGCCAGCAGCCTTCTATATTCACCCCTCCACTTT. This codes for CASSLLYSPLHF.

V gene TRBV5-1 combines with J gene TRBJ1-2; 7 bases agree with TRBD1. The CDR3 contains 14 residues. Looked up from germline, CDR1 is SGHRS and CDR2 is YFSETQ. Losses at the gene ends were 4 bases for V and 6 bases for J; bases not matched to a gene: 9. CDR3 sequence reads: CASSLTGRLDGYTF. The CDR3 DNA sequence: TGCGCCAGCAGCCTGACAGGGCGCCTAGATGGCTACACCTTC.

The chain carries TRBV6-5 and TRBJ2-2, with 8 bases aligning to TRBD1. CDR1 and CDR2 from the germline V gene are MNHEY and SVGAGI. The CDR3 is 14 residues long. Trimming took 6 bases from V and 7 from J; bases not matched to a gene: 7. The CDR3 reads CASRTGVSSGELFF. The CDR3 DNA is TGTGCCAGCAGGACAGGGGTCTCTAGCGGGGAGCTGTTTTTT.

The chain employs TRBV5-1 and TRBJ1-5; a possible D gene is TRBD1 (5 bases). Germline V gives CDR1 SGHRS, CDR2 YFSETQ. V lost 0 bases and J 4 bases, leaving 11 bases between the germline ends. The length of the CDR3 is 15 residues. CDR3: CASSLEGVANQPQHF. The CDR3 region has the DNA TGCGCCAGCAGCTTGGAAGGGGTGGCAAATCAGCCCCAGCATTTT.

The CDR3 DNA reads TGTGCCAGCAGCGTTCAACAGCCCAATTATGGCTACACCTTC. Its protein product is CASSVQQPNYGYTF. This chain connects TRBV28 to TRBJ1-2; D remains ambiguous. The germline V gene encodes CDR1 MDHEN and CDR2 SYDVKM. Between the trimmed V and J ends, which lost 6 bases and 5 bases, there was a span of 16 bases. The CDR3 totals 14 residues.

As to this clone: At one end, the junction sequence differs from germline, possibly due to a read error. V usage is TRBV2 and J usage is TRBJ2-5; D uncertain. CDR3 size: 14 residues. Germline CDR1 and CDR2: SNHLY and FYNNEI. The CDR3 reads CAGSLNSAKETQYF. In DNA, the CDR3 is TGTGCCGGCAGCCTTAATTCTGCGAAAGAGACCCAGTACTTC.

V gene TRBV28 combines with J gene TRBJ1-5; possibly TRBD1 for D (5 bases). Germline V gives CDR1 MDHEN, CDR2 SYDVKM. The CDR3 covers 14 residues. V gave up 3 bases and J gave up 6 bases, with 12 bases separating them. The chain's CDR3 is CASSFRGRAQPQHF. CDR3 nucleotide sequence: TGTGCCAGCAGTTTTAGGGGTCGTGCTCAGCCCCAGCATTTT.